This T cell receptor beta chain was observed in a study of human versus mouse CDR3 diversity and MHC coevolution. About the study: The immunoSEQ assay reportedly detects one in 200,000 T cells. Overall study findings and caveats: Humans had the largest estimated TCR beta repertoire, 1.5 million to 2 million clonotypes. Human T cells were selected on several MHC II alleles. Clonal inequality was lowest in most of the three human donors.

Produced via immunoSEQ multiplex PCR; TCRdb's table is partial and in-frame only. Among 50,000 to 70,000 clones listed, approximately 94% were seen once. Concerning this clone: No antigen is known for it.

The CDR3 contains 12 residues. The germline gives CDR1 SQVTM, CDR2 ANQGSEA. With 5 bases removed from V and 0 bases from J, the gap between germline ends came to 7 bases. J is TRBJ2-5 and V is TRBV29-1; D is undetermined. Material: naive CD4+ T cells from blood. Subset of the sample: CD45RO-negative CD62L-positive naive CD4 T cells. The sequence derives from a person aged 55 to 75 in good health. In DNA, the CDR3 is TGCAGCGTTTTGTACAACCAAGAGACCCAGTACTTC. Residues: CSVLYNQETQYF.